This T cell receptor (beta chain) was captured by sequencing in a study of radiation and T cells in renal cell carcinoma. As to time point: blood 4 weeks post-SBRT, at nephrectomy. Stated treatment: 15 Gy SBRT to primary tumor, nephrectomy 4 weeks later. Nephrectomy followed 15 Gy stereotactic body radiation by 4 weeks. TCRdb's table, derived via immunoSEQ multiplex PCR, lists solely in-frame clones and lacks some. The sample contains 140,000 to 150,000 clones, 80% to 90% of which appear only once. General observations from the study: In blood, top tumor clones expanded by 2 weeks, shrinking by 4.

Concerning this clone itself: Its target is unknown.

V was trimmed by 0 bases and J by 3 bases, leaving 13 bases between them. Germline V CDR1 and CDR2: LGHNA, YSLEER. The CDR3 is 16 amino acids. Sequencing used blood, obtained from a patient whose treatment included radiotherapy and nephrectomy. The TCR was taken from a woman aged 45-59 years with renal cell carcinoma. This chain links TRBV4-3 with TRBJ2-3; the D gene is possibly TRBD1 (5 bases). CDR3 protein: CASSQDYRMRTDTQYF. The DNA of the CDR3 is TGCGCCAGCAGCCAAGATTACAGGATGAGGACAGATACGCAGTATTTT.